This T cell receptor beta chain was retrieved from a study of human T cells and chemical hapten exposure. Looking at the study overall: Sensitization applied 2% DPC to around 2 cm by around 2 cm of upper inner arm skin.

The germline V and J ends were trimmed by 3 bases and 0 bases, with 5 bases remaining between them. CDR1 SQVTM and CDR2 ANQGSEA come from the germline V gene. This CDR3 is 12 amino acids long. Stated time point: patch test 3, about 24 weeks after DPC sensitization. The sample's treatment: therapeutic diphenylcyclopropenone sensitization with weekly scalp DPC. There are many counts of this clonotype. What it binds is not known. Study-level results: Against controls, expanded TCRs gave rise to significantly more large CDR3 similarity clusters.

Methods used by the authors: Sampled TCR counts reached a median of around 100,000 per sample, with values ranging from about 23,224 to 700,000. TCRdb fed the RACE reads into MiXCR, producing one record per CDR3 protein. The V and J calls shown here were made by TCRdb, not taken from the authors' results. The table lists about 82,000 distinct CDR3 sequences, 10% to 15% of them singletons. The chain employs TRBV29-1 and TRBJ1-1; no definite D call. The sequencing used whole blood, collected in connection with sensitization to the hapten diphenylcyclopropenone (DPC). The TCR comes from a woman in her forties or fifties with alopecia areata. Some clones in this sample may be carry-over from other donors' samples. In DNA, the CDR3 is TGCAGCGTTGACGCGATGAACACTGAAGCTTTCTTT. The encoded protein is CSVDAMNTEAFF.